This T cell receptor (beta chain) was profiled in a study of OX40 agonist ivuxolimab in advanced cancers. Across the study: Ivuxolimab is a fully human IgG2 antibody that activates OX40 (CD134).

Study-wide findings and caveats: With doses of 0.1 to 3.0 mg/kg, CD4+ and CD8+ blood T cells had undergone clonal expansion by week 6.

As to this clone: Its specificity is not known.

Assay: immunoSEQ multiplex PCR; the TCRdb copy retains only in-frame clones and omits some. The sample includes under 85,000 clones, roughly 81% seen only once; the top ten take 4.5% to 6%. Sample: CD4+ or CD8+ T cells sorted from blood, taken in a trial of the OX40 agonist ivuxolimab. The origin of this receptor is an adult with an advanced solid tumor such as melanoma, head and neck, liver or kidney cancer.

This chain's CDR3 is CAISVVGENTEAFF. DNA of the CDR3: TGTGCCATCAGTGTAGTTGGGGAGAACACTGAAGCTTTCTTT. This chain connects TRBV10-3 to TRBJ1-1, with no clear D. CDR3 length: 14 amino acids. The germline V gene encodes CDR1 ENHRY and CDR2 SYGVKD. Trimming cost V 4 bases and J 1 base, with 10 bases left between them.